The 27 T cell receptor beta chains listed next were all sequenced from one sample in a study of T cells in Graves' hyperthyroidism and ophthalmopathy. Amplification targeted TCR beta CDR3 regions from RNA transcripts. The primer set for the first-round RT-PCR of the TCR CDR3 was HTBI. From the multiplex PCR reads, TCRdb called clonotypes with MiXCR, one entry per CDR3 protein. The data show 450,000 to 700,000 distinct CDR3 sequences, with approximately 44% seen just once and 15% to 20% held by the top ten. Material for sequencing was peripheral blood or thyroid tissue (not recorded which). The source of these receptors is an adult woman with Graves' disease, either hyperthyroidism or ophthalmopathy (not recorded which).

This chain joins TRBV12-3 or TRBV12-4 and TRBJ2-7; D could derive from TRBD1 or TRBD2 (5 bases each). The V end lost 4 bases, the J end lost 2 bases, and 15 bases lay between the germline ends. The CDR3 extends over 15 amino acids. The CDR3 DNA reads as TGTGCCAGCAGTTCGAACCGGGACGGGACCTACGAGCAGTACTTC. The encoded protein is CASSSNRDGTYEQYF.

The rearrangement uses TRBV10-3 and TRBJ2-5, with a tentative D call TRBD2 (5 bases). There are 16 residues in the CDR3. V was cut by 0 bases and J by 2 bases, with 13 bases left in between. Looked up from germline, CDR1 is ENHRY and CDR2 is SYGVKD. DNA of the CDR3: TGTGCCATCAGTGAGTCGAATGGAGGTCCACAAGAGACCCAGTACTTC. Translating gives CAISESNGGPQETQYF.

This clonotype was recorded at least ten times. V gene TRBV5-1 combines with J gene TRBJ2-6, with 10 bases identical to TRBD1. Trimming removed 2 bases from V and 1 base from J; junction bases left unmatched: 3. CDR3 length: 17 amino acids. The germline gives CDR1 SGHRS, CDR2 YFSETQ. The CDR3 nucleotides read TGCGCCAGCAGCTTAAAGGACAGGGGGTCTGGGGCCAACGTCCTGACTTTC. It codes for CASSLKDRGSGANVLTF.

The CDR3 region is CASNPAGNYEQYF. For the CDR3, the DNA is TGTGCCAGCAACCCGGCAGGAAACTACGAGCAGTACTTC. V gene TRBV6-5 combines with J gene TRBJ2-7, with D unclear. Germline CDR1 MNHEY, CDR2 SVGAGI. The CDR3 sequence is 13 residues long. Trimming took 7 bases from V and 3 from J, leaving 13 bases between them.

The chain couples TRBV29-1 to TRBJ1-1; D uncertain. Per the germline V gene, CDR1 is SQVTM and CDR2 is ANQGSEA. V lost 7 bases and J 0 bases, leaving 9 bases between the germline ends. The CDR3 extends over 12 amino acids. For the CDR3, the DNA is TGCAGCGGATCGAGGGTGAACACTGAAGCTTTCTTT. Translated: CSGSRVNTEAFF.

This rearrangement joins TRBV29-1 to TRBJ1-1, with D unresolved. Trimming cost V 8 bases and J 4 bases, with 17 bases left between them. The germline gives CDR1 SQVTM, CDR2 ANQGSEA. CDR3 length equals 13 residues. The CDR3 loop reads CSLGPDGLTEAFF. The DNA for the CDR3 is TGCAGCTTGGGTCCAGACGGCCTCACTGAAGCTTTCTTT.

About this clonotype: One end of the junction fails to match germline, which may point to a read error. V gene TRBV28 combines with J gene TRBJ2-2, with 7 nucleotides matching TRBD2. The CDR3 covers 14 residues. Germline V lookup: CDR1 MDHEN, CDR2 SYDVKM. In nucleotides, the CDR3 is TGTGACAGCAGTTTTCCCGCGGGAGCGAAGGAGCTGTTTTTT. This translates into CDSSFPAGAKELFF.

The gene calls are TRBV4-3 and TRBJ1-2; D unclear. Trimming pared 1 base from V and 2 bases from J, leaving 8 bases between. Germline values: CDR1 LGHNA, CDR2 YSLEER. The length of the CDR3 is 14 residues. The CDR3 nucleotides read TGCGCCAGCAGCCAAGTGGTTCAGAACTATGGCTACACCTTC. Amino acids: CASSQVVQNYGYTF.

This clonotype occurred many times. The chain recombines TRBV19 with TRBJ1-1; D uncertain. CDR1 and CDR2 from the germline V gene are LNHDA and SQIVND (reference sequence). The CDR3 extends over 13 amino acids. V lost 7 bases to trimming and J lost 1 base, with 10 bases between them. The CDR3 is CASTGRRNTEAFF. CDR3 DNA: TGTGCCAGTACTGGGCGGAGGAACACTGAAGCTTTCTTT.

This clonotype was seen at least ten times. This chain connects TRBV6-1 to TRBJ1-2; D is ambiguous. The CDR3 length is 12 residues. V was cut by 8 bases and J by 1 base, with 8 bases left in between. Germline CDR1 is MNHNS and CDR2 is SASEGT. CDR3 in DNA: TGTGCCAGCGAAGACGGTAACTATGGCTACACCTTC. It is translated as CASEDGNYGYTF.

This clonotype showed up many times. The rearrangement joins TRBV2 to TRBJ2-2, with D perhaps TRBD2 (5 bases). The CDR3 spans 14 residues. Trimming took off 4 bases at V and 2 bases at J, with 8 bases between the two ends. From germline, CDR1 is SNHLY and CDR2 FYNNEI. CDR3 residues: CASSVEGNTGELFF. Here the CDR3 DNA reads TGTGCCAGCAGTGTTGAGGGCAACACCGGGGAGCTGTTTTTT.

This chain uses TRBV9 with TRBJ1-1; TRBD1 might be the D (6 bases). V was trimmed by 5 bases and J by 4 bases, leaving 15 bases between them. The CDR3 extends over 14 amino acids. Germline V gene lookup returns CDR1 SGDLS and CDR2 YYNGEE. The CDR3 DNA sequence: TGTGCCAGCAGTTACAGGGTGGGGAGCACTGAAGCTTTCTTT. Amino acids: CASSYRVGSTEAFF.

Here the CDR3 reads CATMTGEQSNQPQHF. CDR3 nucleotide sequence: TGTGCCACCATGACAGGGGAACAAAGCAATCAGCCCCAGCATTTT. The rearrangement links TRBV10-3 to TRBJ1-5; the match to TRBD1 covers 8 bases. The germline gives CDR1 ENHRY, CDR2 SYGVKD. The CDR3 is 15 amino acids. With 10 bases clipped from V and 1 base from J, the junction kept 9 bases outside the gene matches.

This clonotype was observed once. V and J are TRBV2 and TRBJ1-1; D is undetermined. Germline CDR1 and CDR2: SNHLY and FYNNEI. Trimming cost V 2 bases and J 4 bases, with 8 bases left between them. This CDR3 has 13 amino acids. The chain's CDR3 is CASSERETTEAFF. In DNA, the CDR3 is TGTGCCAGCAGTGAAAGGGAGACCACTGAAGCTTTCTTT.

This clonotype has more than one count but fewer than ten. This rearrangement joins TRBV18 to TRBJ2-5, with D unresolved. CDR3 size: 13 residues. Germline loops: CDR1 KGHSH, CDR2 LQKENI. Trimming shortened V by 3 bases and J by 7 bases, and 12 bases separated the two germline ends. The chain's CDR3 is CASSPHYRATQYF. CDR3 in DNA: TGTGCCAGCTCACCCCACTACCGGGCGACCCAGTACTTC.

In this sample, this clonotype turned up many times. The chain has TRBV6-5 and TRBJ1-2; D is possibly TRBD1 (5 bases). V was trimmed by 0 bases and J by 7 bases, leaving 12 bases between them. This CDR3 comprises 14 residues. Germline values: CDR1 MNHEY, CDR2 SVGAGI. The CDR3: CASSYSGWGVGYTF. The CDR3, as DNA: TGTGCCAGCAGTTACTCGGGATGGGGGGTTGGCTACACCTTC.

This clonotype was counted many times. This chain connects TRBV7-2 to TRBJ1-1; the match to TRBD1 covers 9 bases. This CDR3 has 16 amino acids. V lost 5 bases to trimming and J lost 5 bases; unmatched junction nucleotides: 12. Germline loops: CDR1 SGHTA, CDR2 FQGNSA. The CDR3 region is CASSPRQGGRWTEAFF. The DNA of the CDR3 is TGTGCCAGCAGCCCTAGACAGGGGGGGAGGTGGACTGAAGCTTTCTTT.

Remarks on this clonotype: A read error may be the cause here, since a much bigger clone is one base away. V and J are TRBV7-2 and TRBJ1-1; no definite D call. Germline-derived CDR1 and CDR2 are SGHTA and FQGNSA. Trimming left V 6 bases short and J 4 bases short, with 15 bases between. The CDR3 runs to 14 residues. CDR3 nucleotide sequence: TGTGCCAGCAGTGACTCGACCCGGGCCACTGAAGCTTTCTTT. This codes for CASSDSTRATEAFF.

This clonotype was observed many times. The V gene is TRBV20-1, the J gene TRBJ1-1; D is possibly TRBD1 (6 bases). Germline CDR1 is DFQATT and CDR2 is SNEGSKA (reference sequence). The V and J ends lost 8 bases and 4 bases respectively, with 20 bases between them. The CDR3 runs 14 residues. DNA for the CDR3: TGCAGTCATAGGACAGAGCGGGAGAGCACTGAAGCTTTCTTT. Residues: CSHRTERESTEAFF.

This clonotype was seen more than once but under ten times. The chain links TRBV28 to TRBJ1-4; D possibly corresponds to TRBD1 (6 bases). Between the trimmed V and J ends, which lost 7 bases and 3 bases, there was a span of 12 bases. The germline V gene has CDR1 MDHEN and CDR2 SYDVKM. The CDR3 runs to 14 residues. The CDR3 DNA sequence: TGTGCCAGCACCGGGGGGGCGGCTAATGAAAAACTGTTTTTT. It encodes CASTGGAANEKLFF.

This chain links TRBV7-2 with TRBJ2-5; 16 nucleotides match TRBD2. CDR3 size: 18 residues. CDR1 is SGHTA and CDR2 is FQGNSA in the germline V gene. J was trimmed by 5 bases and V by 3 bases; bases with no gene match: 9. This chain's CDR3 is CASSFHGTSGRVEETQYF. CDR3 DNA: TGTGCCAGCAGCTTCCACGGGACTAGCGGGAGGGTTGAGGAGACCCAGTACTTC. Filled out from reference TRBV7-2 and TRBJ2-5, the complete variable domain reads GAGVSQSPSNKVTEKGKDVELRCDPISGHTALYWYRQSLGQGLEFLIYFQGNSAPDKSGLPSDRFSAERTGGSVSTLTIQRTQQEDSAVYLCASSFHGTSGRVEETQYFGPGTRLLVL.

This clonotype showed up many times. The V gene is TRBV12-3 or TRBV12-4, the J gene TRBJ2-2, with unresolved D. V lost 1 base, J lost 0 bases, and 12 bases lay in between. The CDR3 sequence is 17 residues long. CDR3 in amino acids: CASSLDPLGTNTGELFF. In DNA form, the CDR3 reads TGTGCCAGCAGTTTAGACCCGTTGGGCACGAACACCGGGGAGCTGTTTTTT.

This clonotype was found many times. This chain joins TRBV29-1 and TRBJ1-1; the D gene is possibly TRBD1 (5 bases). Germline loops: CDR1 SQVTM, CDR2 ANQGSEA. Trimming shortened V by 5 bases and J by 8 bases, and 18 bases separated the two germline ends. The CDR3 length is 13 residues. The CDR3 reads CSVTSVGDIEAFF. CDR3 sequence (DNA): TGCAGCGTTACCTCCGTAGGGGATATCGAAGCTTTCTTT.

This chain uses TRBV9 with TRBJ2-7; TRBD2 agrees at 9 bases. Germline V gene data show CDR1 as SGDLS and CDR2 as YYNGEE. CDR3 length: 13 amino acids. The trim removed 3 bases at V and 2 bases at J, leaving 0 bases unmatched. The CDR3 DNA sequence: TGTGCCAGCAGCGGACTAGCGGCCTACGAGCAGTACTTC. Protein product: CASSGLAAYEQYF.

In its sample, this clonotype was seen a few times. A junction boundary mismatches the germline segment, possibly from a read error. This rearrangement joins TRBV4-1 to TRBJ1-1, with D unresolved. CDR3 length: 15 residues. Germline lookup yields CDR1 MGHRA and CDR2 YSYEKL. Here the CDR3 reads CASSLPSLMNTEAFF. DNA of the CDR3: TGTGCCAGCAGCTTACCCTCCCTCATGAACACTGAAGCTTTCTTT.

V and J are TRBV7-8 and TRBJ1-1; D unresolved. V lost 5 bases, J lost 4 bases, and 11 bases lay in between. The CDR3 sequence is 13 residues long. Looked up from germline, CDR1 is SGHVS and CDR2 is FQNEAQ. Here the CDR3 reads CASSQRGLTEAFF. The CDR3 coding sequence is TGTGCCAGCAGCCAGCGAGGTCTCACTGAAGCTTTCTTT.

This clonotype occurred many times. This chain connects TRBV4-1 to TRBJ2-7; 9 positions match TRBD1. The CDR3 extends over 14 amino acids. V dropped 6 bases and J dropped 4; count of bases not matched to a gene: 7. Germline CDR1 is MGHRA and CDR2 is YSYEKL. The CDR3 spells CASSPWDRVYEQYF. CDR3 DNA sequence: TGCGCCAGCAGTCCCTGGGACAGGGTTTACGAGCAGTACTTC.